The 14 T cell receptor beta chains below were found in one sample sequenced in a study of a mutant IDH1 vaccine in newly diagnosed glioma. Measured with immunoSEQ multiplex PCR; TCRdb has only the in-frame clones, and not every one. The profile shows about 54,000 clones, approximately 80% of them singletons. This sample's time point: baseline, week 1 (first vaccination visit). Treatment noted: pre-vaccination baseline after standard-of-care therapy. This material consisted of PBMCs, taken from a glioma patient treated with radiotherapy, temozolomide or both. The receptors here all came from a man between 18 and 29 years old with glioma.

The rearrangement joins TRBV7-2 to TRBJ2-7; 7 nucleotides match TRBD1. J lost 5 bases, V lost 10 bases, and 8 bases had no gene match. The germline CDR1 and CDR2 sequences are SGHTA and FQGNSA. CDR3 size: 12 residues. This CDR3 reads CAITATGHEQYF. The DNA for the CDR3 is TGTGCCATTACGGCGACAGGGCACGAGCAGTACTTC. The variable domain in full, with the rest retrieved from reference TRBV7-2 and TRBJ2-7, is GAGVSQSPSNKVTEKGKDVELRCDPISGHTALYWYRQSLGQGLEFLIYFQGNSAPDKSGLPSDRFSAERTGGSVSTLTIQRTQQEDSAVYLCAITATGHEQYFGPGTRLTVT.

This sequence joins TRBV6-6 and TRBJ1-1; no clear D. Germline V gives CDR1 MNHNY, CDR2 SVGAGI (reference sequence). The V end was cut by 6 bases, the J end by 11 bases, with 16 bases between. The CDR3 has 12 amino acids. The CDR3 spells CASRPFPQRAFF. The DNA of the CDR3 is TGTGCCAGCAGGCCATTCCCCCAGCGGGCTTTCTTT.

This chain uses TRBV18 with TRBJ1-1; no firm D call. Germline values: CDR1 KGHSH, CDR2 LQKENI. The CDR3 has 13 amino acids. V lost 3 bases and J lost 8, with 13 bases in between. The CDR3 region is CASSPTGSKEAFF. The CDR3, as DNA: TGTGCCAGCTCACCGACGGGGAGCAAGGAAGCTTTCTTT.

V and J are TRBV15 and TRBJ1-2, with TRBD1 as a possible D gene (5 bases). The CDR3 totals 14 residues. Trimming left V 0 bases short and J 5 bases short, with 10 bases between. Germline loops: CDR1 LNHNV, CDR2 YYDKDF (reference sequence). For the CDR3, the DNA is TGTGCCACCAGCAGAGATCGGCGGGGGTATGGCTACACCTTC. This sequence encodes CATSRDRRGYGYTF.

This chain joins TRBV7-3 and TRBJ2-5, with 9 nucleotides matching TRBD1. This CDR3 spans 14 amino acids. V shed 5 bases and J 4 bases; nucleotides not matched to a gene: 5. The germline gives CDR1 SGHTA, CDR2 FQGTGA. The CDR3 sequence: CASSQGTGTETQYF. The CDR3 bases are TGTGCCAGCAGCCAGGGGACAGGGACAGAGACCCAGTACTTC.

This chain connects TRBV6-5 to TRBJ1-5; unclear D gene. CDR3 length: 14 amino acids. V was pared by 3 bases and J by 4 bases, with 10 bases between. Per germline, CDR1 MNHEY and CDR2 SVGAGI. CDR3 amino acids: CASSYARSNQPQHF. DNA for the CDR3: TGTGCCAGCAGTTATGCCAGGTCTAATCAGCCCCAGCATTTT.

The J gene is TRBJ2-5, the V gene TRBV6-5, with a possible D match to TRBD1 (5 bases). There are 13 residues in the CDR3. Trimming took 11 bases from V and 2 from J, leaving 15 bases between them. CDR1 and CDR2 (germline): MNHEY, SVGAGI. The CDR3 region has the DNA TGTGCCGGCACCAGGACACAGCAAGAGACCCAGTACTTC. Amino acids: CAGTRTQQETQYF.

The V call is TRBV2, the J call TRBJ2-7; D call uncertain. V was pared by 3 bases and J by 3 bases, with 12 bases between. The CDR3 has 14 residues. Germline V gene sequence: CDR1 SNHLY, CDR2 FYNNEI. Written as DNA, the CDR3 is TGTGCCAGCAGTGATTTCGGCAGTCTCTACGAGCAGTACTTC. This gives the protein CASSDFGSLYEQYF.

The V gene is TRBV6-5, the J gene TRBJ1-5; 7 bases fit TRBD1. This CDR3 is 14 amino acids long. From germline, CDR1 is MNHEY and CDR2 SVGAGI. V dropped 6 bases and J dropped 4; count of bases not matched to a gene: 6. The CDR3 sequence: CASSISGGNQPQHF. CDR3 nucleotides: TGTGCCAGCAGCATCTCAGGGGGAAATCAGCCCCAGCATTTT.

This rearrangement joins TRBV30 to TRBJ1-1, with a possible D match to TRBD1 (5 bases). V was cut by 0 bases and J by 5 bases, with 10 bases left in between. The CDR3 contains 13 residues. Per germline, CDR1 GTSNPN and CDR2 SVGIG (reference sequence). DNA of the CDR3: TGTGCCTGGAGTGTGGGGGGGTTGACTGAAGCTTTCTTT. Translating it yields CAWSVGGLTEAFF.

The genes are TRBV7-3 and TRBJ2-2, with unresolved D. Deletions cut 4 bases from V and 5 bases from J, with 8 bases between. The germline CDR1 and CDR2 sequences are SGHTA and FQGTGA. The CDR3 extends over 13 amino acids. The CDR3 loop reads CASSSHRTGELFF. The CDR3 nucleotides read TGTGCCAGCAGCTCCCACCGGACCGGGGAGCTGTTTTTT.

This chain uses TRBV2 with TRBJ2-5; no definite D call. The V end lost 6 bases, the J end lost 5 bases, and 13 bases lay between the germline ends. This CDR3 spans 13 amino acids. Per the germline V gene, CDR1 is SNHLY and CDR2 is FYNNEI. The CDR3 here is CASSKYIEETQYF. The CDR3 DNA reads as TGTGCCAGCAGCAAATATATTGAGGAGACCCAGTACTTC.

The V gene is TRBV5-1, the J gene TRBJ1-2, with unresolved D. Trimming shortened V by 3 bases and J by 4 bases, and 16 bases separated the two germline ends. The germline V gene encodes CDR1 SGHRS and CDR2 YFSETQ. The CDR3 runs 15 residues. CDR3 DNA sequence: TGCGCCAGCAGCTCACAATCTAGCAGAAGCTATGGCTACACCTTC. Protein: CASSSQSSRSYGYTF.

The genes are TRBV13 and TRBJ1-4, with D maybe TRBD1 (5 bases). This CDR3 is built from 14 residues. Trimming left V 2 bases short and J 8 bases short, with 12 bases between. From germline, CDR1 is PRHDT and CDR2 FYEKMQ (reference sequence). The CDR3 region is CASSLRGAEEKLFF. The DNA of the CDR3 is TGTGCCAGCAGCTTACGAGGGGCCGAAGAAAAACTGTTTTTT.